This TCR beta chain was sequenced for a study of shared clonotypes between healthy human individuals. Study in general: Donors, aged 18 to 49, were two women and a few men.

Genomic DNA from each subset was divided evenly over several immunoSEQ plates. The table came from immunoSEQ multiplex PCR; TCRdb's copy has only in-frame clones and leaves some out. The sample includes around 2.1 million clones, 95% seen only once; the top ten take 0.1% to 0.15%. This clone was observed a single time. At one of its ends the junction is not consistent with the germline gene, which may arise from a read error. Germline lookup yields CDR1 ENHRY and CDR2 SYGVKD. CDR3 length: 12 amino acids. Sequences were obtained from naive CD4+ T cells sorted from blood. Indicated subset: CD45RA+ positively selected. The rearrangement links TRBV10-3 to TRBJ2-7, with 8 bases aligning to TRBD2. This clonotype originated in a man between 18 and 29 years old in good health. In DNA, the CDR3 is TGTGCCCTCAGCGGGAGTGGTTACGAGCAGTACTTC. Protein sequence: CALSGSGYEQYF.